This T cell receptor beta chain came from a study of beta chain features in type 1 diabetes. Of the isolated RNA, all was reverse transcribed, and so the sequenced material was expressed TCRB transcripts. TCRdb's copy holds only in-frame clones and misses some; the assay was immunoSEQ multiplex PCR. The sample lists some 410,000 clones, about an eighth occurring once. From germline, CDR1 is SEHNR and CDR2 FQNEAQ (reference sequence). This CDR3 contains 14 residues. The V segment lost 5 bases and the J segment 8 bases; nucleotides outside the gene matches: 8. The sequence derives from a woman aged 18-30 years in good health. Sequencing was performed on naive CD4+ T cells from blood. The V call is TRBV7-9, the J call TRBJ2-1; 8 bases map to TRBD1. CDR3 nucleotides: TGTGCCAGCAGCATAACAGGGGGAGCCGATGAGCAGTTCTTC. This codes for CASSITGGADEQFF.